Here is one T cell receptor beta chain with its context. Its antigen is still unknown. The source of the sample is a study of cytomegalovirus exposure and HLA in healthy donors. Notes on the study in general: Reports credit the classifier with highly specific, highly sensitive diagnosis of cytomegalovirus status. Later analysis associated a missense DCLRE1C variant with TCR beta V- and J-gene trimming. In vitro experiments confirmed that a few CMV-associated chains were specific for CMV antigens. Presence/absence analyses took donor sequencing depth as roughly uniform.

From germline, CDR1 is GTSNPN and CDR2 SVGIG (reference sequence). V trimming: 2 bases; J trimming: 7 bases; junction bases outside the gene matches: 8. This CDR3 is built from 15 residues. With 60 Vbeta and 13 Jbeta primers, the PCR was carried out. Data came from immunoSEQ multiplex PCR; TCRdb stores just in-frame clones and leaves some out. The sample shows about 200,000 clones, around three quarters of them seen only once. The sequence was obtained from a man aged 30-40 years in good health and CMV-seronegative. The V and J genes are TRBV30 and TRBJ2-2, with 9 bases lining up with TRBD1. The sequencing input was PBMCs. CDR3 coding DNA: TGTGCCTGGAGTCTAGGGACAGGGATGGTCGGGGAGCTGTTTTTT. It codes for CAWSLGTGMVGELFF.